These T cell receptor beta chains were read from a single sample in a study of cytomegalovirus exposure and HLA in healthy donors. TCRdb keeps only in-frame clones here, not all; method: immunoSEQ multiplex PCR. The data hold about 130,000 clones, with approximately 8.7% observed a single time. Sequences were obtained from PBMCs. The receptors were sampled from a middle-aged man in good health and CMV-seronegative. Each CDR3 is given with its conserved first and last residue. Each record gives: clone size, J gene, D gene, V gene, CDR3 DNA, CDR3 protein. The D gene is left open where the match is weak. Some rows have no size entry. The others give once, few or many, or a class for an expanded clone.

>NA|TRBJ2-7|TRBD2|TRBV7-9
TGTGCCAGCAGCTCGACTAGCGGGGGGTGGGGCGAGCAGTACTTC
CASSSTSGGWGEQYF
>NA|TRBJ2-1|NA|TRBV9
TGTGCCAGCAGCGTAGGCAGGGCTGACAATGAGCAGTTCTTC
CASSVGRADNEQFF
>NA|TRBJ2-2|TRBD1|TRBV11-2
TGTGCCAGCAGCCCACGGACAGGGGAAGGAACCGGGGAGCTGTTTTTT
CASSPRTGEGTGELFF
>NA|TRBJ2-6|NA|TRBV4-2
TGTGCCAGCAGCCAAGACAACTCTGGGGCCAACGTCCTGACTTTC
CASSQDNSGANVLTF
>NA|TRBJ2-1|NA|TRBV9
TGTGCCAGCAGCGTAGTTGGTTTGAGTGAGCAGTTCTTC
CASSVVGLSEQFF
>few|TRBJ2-7|NA|TRBV28
TGTGCCAGCAGTCAGGGATGGGAGCAGTACTTC
CASSQGWEQYF
>few|TRBJ1-2|NA|TRBV27
TGTGCCAGCAGTTTATCCCCCGGCTATGGCTACACCTTC
CASSLSPGYGYTF
>NA|TRBJ1-6|TRBD1|TRBV7-9
TGTGCCAGCAGCTCCCCGGGACAGGGCTATAATTCACCCCTCCACTTT
CASSSPGQGYNSPLHF
>NA|TRBJ2-5|NA|TRBV7-9
TGTGCCAGCAGCACGGACAGTACCCAAACAAAAGAGACCCAGTACTTC
CASSTDSTQTKETQYF
>NA|TRBJ1-1|NA|TRBV2
TGTGCCAGCAGTGACCGCACTGAAGCTTTCTTT
CASSDRTEAFF
>NA|TRBJ1-1|NA|TRBV5-1
TGCGCCAGCAGCTCTCTAGGCCTGGACACTGAAGCTTTCTTT
CASSSLGLDTEAFF
>NA|TRBJ1-6|NA|TRBV4-2
TGTGCCAGCAGCCAAGATACCAGCTATAATTCACCCCTCCACTTT
CASSQDTSYNSPLHF